The 21 T cell receptor beta chains presented below share a single source sample, sequenced in a study of glioma-infiltrating T cells after dendritic cell vaccination. Repertoires were generated with immunoSEQ multiplex PCR, while TCRdb's copy carries only in-frame clones and drops some. This table has 85,000 to 110,000 clones, roughly 76% appearing once. This specimen consisted of blood, obtained before dendritic cell vaccination. The receptors were gathered from a human donor with glioblastoma.

A note on this clone: This same CDR3 is encoded by further DNA sequences in the sample. This chain links TRBV19 with TRBJ1-1; the D gene is possibly TRBD1 (6 bases). The CDR3 runs to 14 residues. V was clipped by 6 bases and J by 0 bases, with 11 bases between them. CDR1 and CDR2 from the germline V gene are LNHDA and SQIVND (reference sequence). Written as DNA, the CDR3 is TGTGCCAGTAGCTCCCAGGGGTTGAACACTGAAGCTTTCTTT. Its translation is CASSSQGLNTEAFF.

The gene calls are TRBV6-4 and TRBJ1-5; 8 bases are shared with TRBD1. The CDR3 runs to 17 residues. The J segment lost 4 bases and the V segment lost 6 bases, leaving 14 bases of the junction unmatched. Germline assignment: CDR1 MRHNA and CDR2 SNTAGT. As DNA, the CDR3 is TGTGCCAGCAGCGAAATTCCAGGGGGCCATTGTAATCAGCCCCAGCATTTT. This encodes CASSEIPGGHCNQPQHF.

The CDR3 spells CASLDRGDKNIQYF. The DNA of the CDR3 is TGCGCCAGCTTAGACAGGGGGGACAAAAACATTCAGTACTTC. The rearrangement joins TRBV10-2 to TRBJ2-4; TRBD1 aligns across 9 bases. V lost 8 bases, J lost 3 bases, and 5 bases stayed unmatched. The CDR3 has 14 residues. Germline CDR1 WSHSY, CDR2 SAAADI.

This chain uses TRBV4-1 with TRBJ1-2; D is unresolved. Germline loops: CDR1 MGHRA, CDR2 YSYEKL. This CDR3 spans 15 amino acids. Trimming pared 1 base from V and 4 bases from J, leaving 13 bases between. The CDR3 coding sequence is TGCGCCAGCAGCCAAGGTGGAGGTCTCCTCTATGGCTACACCTTC. It yields the protein CASSQGGGLLYGYTF.

J is TRBJ2-5 and V is TRBV5-8; no clear D gene. The CDR3 runs 14 residues. V shed 8 bases and J shed 1 base, with 15 bases lying between them. The germline CDR1 and CDR2 sequences are SGHTS and YDEGEE. CDR3 coding DNA: TGTGCCAGTATCAAACAGAAATTCCAAGAGACCCAGTACTTC. Protein: CASIKQKFQETQYF.

This clone was seen only once. The V call is TRBV11-2, the J call TRBJ2-7, with 13 bases lining up with TRBD2. V lost 1 base, J lost 0 bases, and 6 bases stayed unmatched. Looked up from germline, CDR1 is SGHAT and CDR2 is FQNNGV. The CDR3 is made up of 18 amino acids. In DNA form, the CDR3 reads TGTGCCAGCAGCTTAGGACTAGCGGGGGGCAGAAGCTCCTACGAGCAGTACTTC. Residues: CASSLGLAGGRSSYEQYF.

This clone appeared a single time. The chain links TRBV30 to TRBJ1-2; 10 bases match TRBD1. J gave up 3 bases and V 3 bases, and 4 bases lay outside the gene matches. The CDR3 extends over 14 amino acids. The germline V gene encodes CDR1 GTSNPN and CDR2 SVGIG (reference sequence). CDR3 loop: CAWRQTGGHYGYTF. The CDR3 nucleotides read TGTGCCTGGAGACAGACAGGGGGCCACTATGGCTACACCTTC.

This clone came up a few times. The V and J genes are TRBV5-6 and TRBJ2-2, with 9 bases matching TRBD1. The CDR3 spans 17 residues. Germline CDR1 SGHDT, CDR2 YYEEEE. The ends lost 0 bases at V and 4 bases at J; junction bases unmatched: 7. The CDR3 sequence: CASSLGGQGGSTGELFF. For the CDR3, the DNA is TGTGCCAGCAGCTTGGGGGGACAGGGAGGGAGCACCGGGGAGCTGTTTTTT.

J is TRBJ2-3 and V is TRBV30; 7 bases map to TRBD1. Trimming cost V 0 bases and J 6 bases; bases outside gene matches: 12. Germline assignment: CDR1 GTSNPN and CDR2 SVGIG (reference sequence). The CDR3 totals 16 residues. This CDR3 is CAWSVGILGGMDTQYF. CDR3 sequence (DNA): TGTGCCTGGAGTGTCGGGATTTTAGGGGGCATGGATACGCAGTATTTT.

The chain employs TRBV11-3 and TRBJ2-5; TRBD2 matches 10 bases. Germline CDR1 and CDR2: SGHNT and YENEEA. The CDR3 has 18 amino acids. V shed 4 bases and J 5 bases; nucleotides not matched to a gene: 16. CDR3: CASSSRRVVAGGPETQYF. CDR3 nucleotide sequence: TGTGCCAGCAGCTCGCGCCGGGTGGTAGCGGGGGGCCCGGAGACCCAGTACTTC.

This chain joins TRBV21-1 and TRBJ1-2. TRBV21-1 is listed as a pseudogene. The CDR3 sequence is 15 residues long. This chain's CDR3 is CASSKRSQQNYGYTF. CDR3 sequence (DNA): TGTGCCAGCAGCAAGAGGTCGCAGCAAAACTATGGCTACACCTTC.

The J gene is TRBJ1-6, the V gene TRBV7-6, with D perhaps matching TRBD1 (6 bases). In germline, CDR1 is SGHVS, CDR2 FNYEAQ. CDR3 size: 15 residues. V was shortened by 5 bases and J by 6 bases, with 14 bases between the two germline ends. The CDR3 coding sequence is TGTGCCAGCAGCCCACAGGGCAGAATTAATTCACCCCTCCACTTT. It specifies CASSPQGRINSPLHF.

The gene calls are TRBV20-1 and TRBJ2-4; D gene unclear. From germline, CDR1 is DFQATT and CDR2 SNEGSKA (reference sequence). CDR3 length equals 11 residues. The V end was cut by 3 bases, the J end by 12 bases, with 12 bases between. CDR3 region: CSASQELTQYF. In DNA form, the CDR3 reads TGCAGTGCTAGTCAAGAACTAACTCAGTACTTC.

J is TRBJ2-7 and V is TRBV11-2, with D perhaps matching TRBD2 (5 bases). The V gene lost 6 bases and the J gene lost 3 bases, with 9 bases spanning the gap. From germline, CDR1 is SGHAT and CDR2 FQNNGV. This CDR3 comprises 12 residues. The CDR3 DNA is TGTGCCAGCAGTCGAGCGGACTACGAGCAGTACTTC. This codes for CASSRADYEQYF. The full variable domain, with the rest looked up from reference TRBV11-2 and TRBJ2-7, is EAGVAQSPRYKIIEKRQSVAFWCNPISGHATLYWYQQILGQGPKLLIQFQNNGVVDDSQLPKDRFSAERLKGVDSTLKIQPAKLEDSAVYLCASSRADYEQYFGPGTRLTVT.

This chain joins TRBV14 and TRBJ2-7, with a weak D call TRBD2 (5 bases). The germline V gene has CDR1 SGHDN and CDR2 FVKESK. The CDR3 is 15 residues long. V lost 0 bases and J lost 0, with 9 bases in between. In DNA form, the CDR3 reads TGTGCCAGCAGCCAAGATTCGGGAATCTCCTACGAGCAGTACTTC. As protein: CASSQDSGISYEQYF.

This clone was seen a handful of times. The chain uses TRBV4-3 and TRBJ2-3; D unclear. Germline CDR1 reads LGHNA; CDR2 reads YSLEER. This CDR3 spans 13 amino acids. V was trimmed by 5 bases and J by 1 base, leaving 7 bases between them. CDR3 residues: CASSSARTDTQYF. In nucleotides, the CDR3 is TGCGCCAGCAGCAGCGCCCGCACAGATACGCAGTATTTT.

The gene calls are TRBV7-2 and TRBJ2-3, with a tentative D call TRBD2 (5 bases). V was trimmed by 5 bases and J by 0 bases, leaving 9 bases between them. The CDR3 covers 14 residues. The germline CDR1 and CDR2 sequences are SGHTA and FQGNSA. As DNA, the CDR3 is TGTGCCAGCAGCCCCGGGGTTAGCACAGATACGCAGTATTTT. Translated, it gives CASSPGVSTDTQYF.

J is TRBJ1-1 and V is TRBV5-1; a possible D gene is TRBD1 (6 bases). V was pared by 4 bases and J by 0 bases, with 16 bases between. The CDR3 has 16 residues. Germline V gives CDR1 SGHRS, CDR2 YFSETQ. DNA of the CDR3: TGCGCCAGCAGCCCCCTCGGGACACAGGTGAACACTGAAGCTTTCTTT. It encodes CASSPLGTQVNTEAFF.

This clone rates as medium-sized. J is TRBJ2-5 and V is TRBV18, with 8 bases fitting TRBD2. The CDR3 length is 15 residues. Germline V gives CDR1 KGHSH, CDR2 LQKENI. V shed 3 bases and J 2 bases; nucleotides not matched to a gene: 5. The CDR3 protein is CASSPWTSKQETQYF. CDR3 DNA sequence: TGTGCCAGCTCACCTTGGACTAGCAAACAAGAGACCCAGTACTTC.

The chain couples TRBV18 to TRBJ2-4, with 11 bases that match TRBD2. The germline CDR1 and CDR2 sequences are KGHSH and LQKENI. Unmatched junction bases numbered 12, after V lost 3 bases and J lost 8 bases. CDR3 length: 17 residues. The CDR3 DNA follows: TGTGCCAGCTCACCTCGCCGTAGCGGGGGGGCGATCCACATTCAGTACTTC. Amino acid sequence: CASSPRRSGGAIHIQYF.

The rearrangement uses TRBV19 and TRBJ1-5; D is undetermined. Germline values: CDR1 LNHDA, CDR2 SQIVND (reference sequence). The CDR3 extends over 12 amino acids. Trimming took 10 bases from V and 5 from J, leaving 12 bases between them. The CDR3 spells CATNPRDQPQHF. CDR3 coding DNA: TGTGCCACAAACCCCCGGGATCAGCCCCAGCATTTT.